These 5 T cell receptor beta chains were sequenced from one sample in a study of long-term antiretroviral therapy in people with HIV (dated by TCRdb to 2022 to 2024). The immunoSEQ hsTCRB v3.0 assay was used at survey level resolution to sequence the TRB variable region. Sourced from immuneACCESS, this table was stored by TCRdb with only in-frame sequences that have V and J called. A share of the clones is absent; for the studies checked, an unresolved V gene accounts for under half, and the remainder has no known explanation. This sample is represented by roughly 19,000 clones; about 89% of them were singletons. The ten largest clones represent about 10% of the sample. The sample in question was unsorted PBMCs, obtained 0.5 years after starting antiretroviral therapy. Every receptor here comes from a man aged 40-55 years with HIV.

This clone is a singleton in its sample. CDR3 in amino acids: CASSPPGDQPQHF. Here the CDR3 DNA reads TGTGCCAGCAGCCCTCCCGGGGATCAGCCCCAGCATTTT. This sequence joins TRBV28 and TRBJ1-5; no clear D gene. CDR1 is MDHEN and CDR2 is SYDVKM in the germline V gene. The CDR3 extends over 13 amino acids. Trimming left V 6 bases short and J 5 bases short, with 11 bases between.

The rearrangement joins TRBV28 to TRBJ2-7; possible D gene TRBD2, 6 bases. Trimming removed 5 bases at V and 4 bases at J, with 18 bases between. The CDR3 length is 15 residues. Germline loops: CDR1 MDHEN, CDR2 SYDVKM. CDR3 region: CASSRYGGIRYEQYF. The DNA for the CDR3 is TGTGCCAGCAGTAGGTACGGGGGAATCCGTTACGAGCAGTACTTC.

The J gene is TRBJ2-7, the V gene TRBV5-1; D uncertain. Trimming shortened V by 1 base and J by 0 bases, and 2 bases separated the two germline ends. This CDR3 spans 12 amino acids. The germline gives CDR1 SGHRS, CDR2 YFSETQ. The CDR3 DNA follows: TGCGCCAGCAGCTTGAACTCCTACGAGCAGTACTTC. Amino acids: CASSLNSYEQYF.

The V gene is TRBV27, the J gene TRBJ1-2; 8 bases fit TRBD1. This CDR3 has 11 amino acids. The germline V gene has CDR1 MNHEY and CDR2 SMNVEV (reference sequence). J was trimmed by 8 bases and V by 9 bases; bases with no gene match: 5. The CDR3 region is CASTGGSGYTF. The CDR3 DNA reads TGTGCCAGTACAGGGGGAAGCGGCTACACCTTC.

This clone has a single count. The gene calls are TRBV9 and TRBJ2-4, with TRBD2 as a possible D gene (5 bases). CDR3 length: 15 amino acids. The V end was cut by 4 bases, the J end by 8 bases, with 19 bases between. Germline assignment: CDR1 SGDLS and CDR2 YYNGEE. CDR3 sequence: CASSPATGSSHIQYF. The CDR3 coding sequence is TGTGCCAGCAGCCCGGCGACGGGATCGAGCCACATTCAGTACTTC.